This T cell receptor (beta chain) is drawn from a study of blood T cell repertoires in COVID-19. Across the study: There were acute and convalescent COVID-19 samples, and they came from the United States, Italy and Spain. The analysed material was cDNA or gDNA that came from T cells, B-cell-depleted T cells, or PBMCs.

Per the original methods: Nucleated cell counts were estimated from reference gene primer amplification. The assay was immunoSEQ multiplex PCR, and TCRdb's table has in-frame clones only and misses some. The D gene and trimming were derived from the DNA, and the V and J assignments and clone size from that table. The table includes around 150,000 clones, 84% detected once. The V gene's germline CDR1 is SEHNR and CDR2 FQNEAQ (reference sequence). The J segment lost 1 base and the V segment lost 5 bases, leaving 9 bases of the junction unmatched. This CDR3 comprises 16 residues. Sequenced sample: peripheral blood. The chain has TRBV7-9 and TRBJ2-3; 7 bases match TRBD1. This TCR was recovered from a woman aged 80 or over with acute or convalescent COVID-19. In DNA form, the CDR3 reads TGTGCCAGCAGCCAGTGGGCTACAGGGGGCACAGATACGCAGTATTTT. It is translated as CASSQWATGGTDTQYF.